This paragraph covers one T cell receptor (beta chain) sequence. This record comes from a study of OX40 agonist ivuxolimab in advanced cancers. The CDR3 sequence is 16 residues long. V shed 4 bases, J shed 2 bases, and the junction held 5 bases outside the gene matches. From germline, CDR1 is MNHEY and CDR2 SMNVEV (reference sequence). TCRdb keeps only in-frame clones here, not all; method: immunoSEQ multiplex PCR. The profile shows 60,000 to 65,000 clones, 91% of them singletons. The source was CD4+ or CD8+ T cells sorted from blood, collected in a trial of the OX40 agonist ivuxolimab. The receptor's source is an adult with an advanced solid tumor such as melanoma, head and neck, liver or kidney cancer. V gene TRBV27 combines with J gene TRBJ2-3; 11 nucleotides line up with TRBD2. The CDR3 sequence: CASSSGTSGYTDTQYF. The CDR3 DNA reads as TGTGCCAGCAGTTCCGGGACTAGCGGTTACACAGATACGCAGTATTTT.